This TCR beta chain originates from a study of blood T cell repertoires in COVID-19. Across the whole study: Acute and convalescent COVID-19 specimens originated in the United States, Italy and Spain.

How the authors handled the data: Reference gene primer amplification in the assay estimated nucleated cell counts. Generated by immunoSEQ multiplex PCR, the TCRdb table keeps only in-frame clones and is missing some. V and J calls and clone size follow that table, whereas D and trimming were derived from the DNA. The data show some 150,000 clones, around 80% seen once. Germline V gives CDR1 LNHDA, CDR2 SQIVND (reference sequence). V was cut by 4 bases and J by 6 bases, with 12 bases left in between. This CDR3 contains 13 residues. The source of this sequence is a human donor in a cohort sampled during active COVID-19. Sequenced material: peripheral blood. The genes are TRBV19 and TRBJ1-2; the D is unclear. For the CDR3, the DNA is TGTGCCAGTAGTACAGACCAAGCCCATGGCTACACCTTC. Its translation is CASSTDQAHGYTF.